The T cell receptor beta chain under discussion was sequenced for a study of cytomegalovirus exposure and HLA in healthy donors. Findings and limits, study-wide: Later, TCR association rates were found to vary by HLA locus, highest for DRB1 and lowest for HLA-C. Segments of the TCR beta V type were, in most cases, productive about 90% or about 30% of the time in an earlier analysis.

On this clone: Its matching antigen is unknown.

Amplification used 60 Vbeta primers and 13 Jbeta primers. Some clones are missing from TCRdb's copy, which holds only in-frame ones; the method was immunoSEQ multiplex PCR. The table has over 150,000 clones, roughly nine tenths seen once. The material sequenced was PBMCs. The TCR was taken from a woman between 25 and 40 years old in good health and CMV-seronegative.

The CDR3 protein is CASGGPGQRRGEQYF. As DNA, the CDR3 is TGTGCCAGCGGGGGCCCGGGACAGAGAAGGGGCGAGCAGTACTTC. This chain joins TRBV2 and TRBJ2-7, with TRBD1 matching 7 bases. Trimming cost V 8 bases and J 6 bases; bases outside gene matches: 16. The CDR3 length is 15 residues. The germline V gene encodes CDR1 SNHLY and CDR2 FYNNEI.